This TCR beta chain was recovered during a study of T-cell reconstitution after alpha-beta-depleted transplantation in children. Using unique molecular identifiers, the investigators prepared the TCRbeta library. TCRdb ran MiXCR on the PCR reads and lists one entry per CDR3 protein. Altogether 440,000 or so distinct CDR3 sequences are present, 43% being singletons, with the ten largest covering around 29%. Germline V gives CDR1 SNHLY, CDR2 FYNNEI. The CDR3 contains 16 residues. The V gene lost 2 bases and the J gene lost 4 bases, with 16 bases spanning the gap. Sequenced material: PBMCs, taken before TCRalphabeta/CD19-depleted stem cell transplant. The V gene is TRBV2, the J gene TRBJ2-3; the D gene is possibly TRBD2 (6 bases). The sequence was collected from a girl aged 2 to 9 with aplastic anemia, due to receive a stem cell transplant. For the CDR3, the DNA is TGTGCCAGCAGTGAATACCCGGGAGAGGGCGCAGATACGCAGTATTTT. As protein: CASSEYPGEGADTQYF.